This entry lists 15 T cell receptor beta chains sequenced from one sample in a study of blood T cell repertoires in COVID-19. Measured with immunoSEQ multiplex PCR; TCRdb has only the in-frame clones, and not every one. This sample yields roughly 230,000 clones, of which around 90% are seen a single time; roughly 0.89% belongs to the top ten. The source material was peripheral blood. All receptors derive from a young man with COVID-19, enrolled during active disease.

The count of this clone is one. The chain carries TRBV4-1 and TRBJ2-7; 9 bases are shared with TRBD1. The V and J ends lost 4 bases and 4 bases, in that order; junction bases with no gene match: 5. Germline CDR1 and CDR2: MGHRA and YSYEKL. The CDR3 loop spans 14 amino acids. The CDR3 reads CASSPDRGSYEQYF. The CDR3 coding sequence is TGCGCCAGCAGCCCTGACAGGGGGTCGTACGAGCAGTACTTC.

This sequence joins TRBV5-1 and TRBJ1-3; 7 bases match TRBD1. There are 16 residues in the CDR3. Germline CDR1 SGHRS, CDR2 YFSETQ. The V segment lost 0 bases and the J segment 0 bases; nucleotides outside the gene matches: 3. CDR3 sequence (DNA): TGCGCCAGCAGCTTGGGACAGGGAAACTCTGGAAACACCATATATTTT. This sequence encodes CASSLGQGNSGNTIYF.

This clone occurred a few times. The chain is built from TRBV5-1 and TRBJ1-6; a weak D match, TRBD1 (5 bases). Germline values: CDR1 SGHRS, CDR2 YFSETQ. V dropped 0 bases and J dropped 6 bases, with 10 bases sitting between them. The CDR3 is 15 residues long. The CDR3 spells CASSLDGQGNSPLHF. The CDR3 nucleotides are TGCGCCAGCAGCTTGGATGGGCAGGGTAATTCACCCCTCCACTTT.

The chain uses TRBV11-2 and TRBJ1-2; 7 nucleotides line up with TRBD1. The junction had 7 bases not matched to a gene; V was cut back by 1 base and J by 8 bases. The length of the CDR3 is 14 residues. CDR1 and CDR2 (germline): SGHAT, FQNNGV. CDR3 in amino acids: CASSLVGGTAGYTF. The CDR3 region has the DNA TGTGCCAGCAGCTTAGTAGGTGGGACAGCCGGCTACACCTTC.

J is TRBJ1-5 and V is TRBV24-1; TRBD1 agrees at 8 bases. The CDR3 totals 20 residues. Germline assignment: CDR1 KGHDR and CDR2 SFDVKD. V lost 0 bases and J lost 8; bases outside the gene matches: 20. The DNA for the CDR3 is TGTGCCACCAGTGATTTGCAGAGGTCCTTGGGGAGGGCAGGGGGCAAGCCCCAGCATTTT. Translated: CATSDLQRSLGRAGGKPQHF.

The chain recombines TRBV13 with TRBJ2-6; possibly TRBD2 for D (6 bases). Between the trimmed V and J ends, which lost 0 bases and 0 bases, there was a span of 12 bases. This CDR3 spans 18 amino acids. CDR1 is PRHDT and CDR2 is FYEKMQ in the germline V gene (reference sequence). CDR3: CASSLGAGRNSGANVLTF. In DNA, the CDR3 is TGTGCCAGCAGCTTAGGCGCGGGACGGAACTCTGGGGCCAACGTCCTGACTTTC.

This rearrangement joins TRBV13 to TRBJ2-7; D is unclear. V lost 2 bases, J lost 1 base, and 12 bases lay in between. The CDR3 has 15 amino acids. Germline V gives CDR1 PRHDT, CDR2 FYEKMQ (reference sequence). In DNA, the CDR3 is TGTGCCAGCAGCTTACGGGTCGGTACATCCTACGAGCAGTACTTC. Amino acids: CASSLRVGTSYEQYF.

V and J are TRBV4-1 and TRBJ1-5, with a tentative D call TRBD1 (5 bases). Trimming took 3 bases from V and 7 from J, leaving 13 bases between them. CDR1 is MGHRA and CDR2 is YSYEKL in the germline V gene. The CDR3 loop spans 14 amino acids. CDR3 nucleotide sequence: TGCGCCAGCAGCCACCCGGGGGGGGAGCAGCCCCAGCATTTT. Its protein is CASSHPGGEQPQHF.

J is TRBJ1-4 and V is TRBV5-1; a weak D match, TRBD1 (5 bases). This CDR3 is built from 14 residues. Trimming removed 4 bases at V and 5 bases at J, with 12 bases between. Germline V gene sequence: CDR1 SGHRS, CDR2 YFSETQ. Here the CDR3 reads CASSTGTSNEKLFF. The CDR3 bases are TGCGCCAGCAGCACCGGGACTAGCAATGAAAAACTGTTTTTT.

This sequence joins TRBV4-2 and TRBJ1-5, with TRBD1 matching 7 bases. The CDR3 extends over 15 amino acids. V trimming: 2 bases; J trimming: 4 bases; junction bases outside the gene matches: 5. CDR1 LGHNA and CDR2 YNFKEQ come from the germline V gene. CDR3 protein: CASSQRGRGNQPQHF. The CDR3 bases are TGTGCCAGCAGCCAAAGGGGCAGGGGGAATCAGCCCCAGCATTTT.

CDR3 in DNA: TGTGCCAGCACCGATTCCCGGGACAGGGCTGGTCTGTCCTATAATTCACCCCTCCACTTT. Translated, it gives CASTDSRDRAGLSYNSPLHF. The chain couples TRBV5-5 to TRBJ1-6, with TRBD1 matching over 9 bases. V lost 6 bases and J lost 1; bases outside the gene matches: 17. The V gene's germline CDR1 is SGHKS and CDR2 YYEKEE (reference sequence). This CDR3 is built from 20 residues.

This rearrangement joins TRBV6-4 to TRBJ2-1; no reliable D call. Germline-derived CDR1 and CDR2 are MRHNA and SNTAGT. V was cut by 0 bases and J by 8 bases, with 11 bases left in between. The CDR3 runs to 14 residues. CDR3 sequence reads: CASSDSSLVDEQFF. The CDR3 DNA sequence: TGTGCCAGCAGTGACTCGAGCCTGGTGGATGAGCAGTTCTTC.

This chain connects TRBV3-1 (or the pseudogene TRBV3-2) to TRBJ2-5; TRBD1 matches 8 bases. This CDR3 comprises 14 residues. The ends lost 4 bases at V and 2 bases at J; junction bases unmatched: 3. The germline V gene encodes CDR1 LGHDT and CDR2 YNNKEL (reference sequence). DNA for the CDR3: TGTGCCAGCAGCCCACAGGGGGTTCAAGAGACCCAGTACTTC. Its translation: CASSPQGVQETQYF.

The chain couples TRBV19 to TRBJ1-1; TRBD1 is a possible D gene (5 bases). Between the trimmed V and J ends, which lost 8 bases and 4 bases, there was a span of 20 bases. This CDR3 is built from 15 residues. CDR1 is LNHDA and CDR2 is SQIVND in the germline V gene (reference sequence). For the CDR3, the DNA is TGTGCCAGTCAGCCGGCGGGGCAATGGGGCACTGAAGCTTTCTTT. As protein: CASQPAGQWGTEAFF.

This clone was recorded a few times. The V gene is TRBV7-7, the J gene TRBJ2-1; TRBD1 matches at 8 bases. The CDR3 extends over 16 amino acids. Trimming at V came to 1 base and at J to 6 bases, leaving 8 bases not matched to a gene. In germline, CDR1 is SSHAT, CDR2 FNYEAQ (reference sequence). The CDR3 reads CASSLDQGARFNEQFF. In DNA, the CDR3 is TGTGCCAGCAGCTTAGATCAGGGGGCAAGGTTCAATGAGCAGTTCTTC.